Listed below are T cell receptor beta chains from one sample, sequenced in a study of T cells in tumors after PD-1 blockade. Profiling relied on immunoSEQ multiplex PCR, and the TCRdb table lists in-frame clones only, not all of them. The sample has about 59,000 clones; roughly 77% are singletons. Sequences were derived from PBMCs, sampled before anti-PD-1 treatment. These receptors originate from a human donor with basal cell carcinoma. The CDR3 runs from the conserved cysteine through the conserved F or W. A D gene is named only where the DNA matches it firmly. Clone size is stated in some rows and not others, as once, few, many or a class when expanded.

clone_size j_call cdr3_length d_call v_call cdr3_nt cdr3_aa
. TRBJ1-5 14 . TRBV19 TGTGCCAGTAGTGTAGGGACAAGGAATCAGCCCCAGCATTTT CASSVGTRNQPQHF
. TRBJ2-3 17 TRBD2 TRBV9 TGTGCCAGCAGTACCGATTCACGGGGGGGGCTTTTGGATACGCAGTATTTT CASSTDSRGGLLDTQYF
. TRBJ2-1 15 TRBD2 TRBV19 TGTGCCAGTAGTATCGTAGCGGGGGGGTCTGGGGAGCAGTTCTTC CASSIVAGGSGEQFF
. TRBJ2-5 15 TRBD2 TRBV4-2 TGTGCCAGCAGCCAAGTCGGGGGGGCGTCAGAGACCCAGTACTTC CASSQVGGASETQYF
. TRBJ2-2 14 . TRBV14 TGTGCCAGCAGCCAAGTCTTCGGTCCCGGGGAGCTGTTTTTT CASSQVFGPGELFF
. TRBJ2-5 16 . TRBV7-8 TGTGCCAGCAGCTTAACGGAGGGCAGGAGCCAAGAGACCCAGTACTTC CASSLTEGRSQETQYF
. TRBJ1-2 13 . TRBV25-1 TGTGCCAGCAGTGAAAGGGGTGGCTATGGCTACACCTTC CASSERGGYGYTF
few TRBJ1-3 15 . TRBV7-9 TGTGCCAGCAGCCTCCGAAGGGCCGGGAGAAACACCATATATTTT CASSLRRAGRNTIYF
. TRBJ2-1 13 . TRBV5-1 TGCGCCAGCAGCTTGACTAGCTCCAATGAGCAGTTCTTC CASSLTSSNEQFF
. TRBJ2-1 16 TRBD2 TRBV18 TGTGCCAGCTCACCACGACTAGCGGGGCCCTACAATGAGCAGTTCTTC CASSPRLAGPYNEQFF
. TRBJ2-5 12 . TRBV9 TGTGCCAGCAGCGTAAACCAAGAGACCCAGTACTTC CASSVNQETQYF
. TRBJ2-1 14 . TRBV30 TGTGCCTGGAGTGTACTTGTCAGCTACAATGAGCAGTTCTTC CAWSVLVSYNEQFF
. TRBJ2-1 16 TRBD2 TRBV9 TGTGCCAGCAGCTTAATGACTAGCGGGGGATCTGGTGAGCAGTTCTTC CASSLMTSGGSGEQFF
. TRBJ2-3 17 TRBD2 TRBV2 TGTGCCAGCAGTGATCCGGGACTAGCGGGGGGGGCGGATACGCAGTATTTT CASSDPGLAGGADTQYF
few TRBJ1-5 15 TRBD1 TRBV19 TGTGCCAGTAAAACCGACAGGGCCAGCAATCAGCCCCAGCATTTT CASKTDRASNQPQHF
. TRBJ1-4 17 . TRBV27 TGTGCCAGCAGTTCCACTGCCATTGGTAGCACTAATGAAAAACTGTTTTTT CASSSTAIGSTNEKLFF
. TRBJ2-2 15 TRBD1 TRBV19 TGTGCCAGTAGTCCTCAGGGGGTGAACACCGGGGAGCTGTTTTTT CASSPQGVNTGELFF
. TRBJ2-6 17 . TRBV19 TGTGCCAGTACGATGTCTGGGCGGCACACTGGGGCCAACGTCCTGACTTTC CASTMSGRHTGANVLTF
. TRBJ2-3 14 TRBD1 TRBV24-1 TGTGCCACCAGTGATTACCGGGACAGAAATACGCAGTATTTT CATSDYRDRNTQYF
. TRBJ1-1 14 . TRBV19 TGTGCCAGTAGTTCCTCGGGCCGGGGGACTGAAGCTTTCTTT CASSSSGRGTEAFF
. TRBJ2-7 16 . TRBV7-9 TGTGCCAGCAGTCGTGCTCCGCGGACAGCCCCCTACGAGCAGTACTTC CASSRAPRTAPYEQYF
. TRBJ1-6 14 . TRBV5-1 TGCGCCAGCAGCACAGACCCAGGGGTTTCACCCCTCCACTTT CASSTDPGVSPLHF
. TRBJ2-5 17 TRBD2 TRBV23-1 TGCGCCAGCAGTCATGGGGCCCGGGGGGGGGACCAAGAGACCCAGTACTTC CASSHGARGGDQETQYF
. TRBJ1-4 15 . TRBV3-1/TRBV3-2 TGTGCCAGCAGCCAAGAGGCGGAGAATAATGAAAAACTGTTTTTT CASSQEAENNEKLFF
. TRBJ2-5 14 . TRBV18 TGTGCCAGCTCACCATCGCCTAGTAGGGAGACCCAGTACTTC CASSPSPSRETQYF
. TRBJ2-1 15 . TRBV6-5 TGTGCCAGCACCACATCATCGGGCAGCTACAATGAGCAGTTCTTC CASTTSSGSYNEQFF
once TRBJ2-3 15 TRBD2 TRBV19 TGTGCCAGTAGTATAGTCGGGGGGTTCACAGATACGCAGTATTTT CASSIVGGFTDTQYF
medium-sized TRBJ2-3 14 TRBD1 TRBV7-8 TGTGCCAGCACAGGGACAGGGTTAGGGGATACGCAGTATTTT CASTGTGLGDTQYF
few TRBJ1-5 15 TRBD1 TRBV2 TGTGCCAGCAGTCGACAGGGGGCTGACAATCAGCCCCAGCATTTT CASSRQGADNQPQHF
. TRBJ2-3 16 . TRBV18 TGTGCCAGCTCCCCCGGGAGACTTGCTAGCACAGATACGCAGTATTTT CASSPGRLASTDTQYF
. TRBJ2-5 13 TRBD1 TRBV18 TGTGCCAGCTCCATGGGACAGGCGGAGACCCAGTACTTC CASSMGQAETQYF
. TRBJ1-1 19 TRBD1 TRBV5-1 TGCGCCAGCAGACAGAGCGGACAGGGGGCTGTGGGGGCTGCGACTGAAGCTTTCTTT CASRQSGQGAVGAATEAFF
. TRBJ1-5 15 TRBD1 TRBV6-4 TGTGCCAGCAGTGAAGGAGGGGGCAGGAGTCAGCCCCAGCATTTT CASSEGGGRSQPQHF
once TRBJ2-3 15 . TRBV2 TGTGCCAGCAATTCAGGGGCTCTCAGCACAGATACGCAGTATTTT CASNSGALSTDTQYF
. TRBJ1-6 15 TRBD1 TRBV7-9 TGTGCCAGCAGCTTTGGGGACAGGGGTAACTCACCCCTCCACTTT CASSFGDRGNSPLHF
once TRBJ2-3 14 . TRBV29-1 TGCAGCGTTGTTCTCTCCCTCTCCACAGATACGCAGTATTTT CSVVLSLSTDTQYF
. TRBJ2-3 16 . TRBV9 TGTGCCAGCAGCGTCCAGGGGTCTACCAGCACAGATACGCAGTATTTT CASSVQGSTSTDTQYF
. TRBJ2-7 14 TRBD1 TRBV5-6 TGTGCCAGCAACCGGGACAGTAATATATACGAGCAGTACTTC CASNRDSNIYEQYF
. TRBJ2-1 16 TRBD1 TRBV10-1 TGCGCCAGCAGTGAGTTCGGGACAGCCTTGGGCAATGAGCAGTTCTTC CASSEFGTALGNEQFF
. TRBJ1-2 14 . TRBV6-6 TGTGCCAGCAGTTACTCACAGGGAGGGCATGGCTACACCTTC CASSYSQGGHGYTF
. TRBJ1-6 15 . TRBV19 TGTGCCAGTAAGTCTTCGAGGGTTGGAGATTCACCCCTCCACTTT CASKSSRVGDSPLHF
. TRBJ1-3 15 . TRBV18 TGTGCCAGCTCAAAGAAACAGGGCGATGGAAACACCATATATTTT CASSKKQGDGNTIYF
few TRBJ1-1 12 . TRBV11-3 TGTGCCAGCAGCCCGGGTATCACTGAAGCTTTCTTT CASSPGITEAFF
. TRBJ2-2 18 . TRBV12-2 TGTGCAAGTCGCCGAACGATCTACAAACTCCAGAACACCGGGGAGCTGTTTTTT CASRRTIYKLQNTGELFF
. TRBJ2-3 14 . TRBV5-1 TGCGCCAGCAGAATGGACCGGGGCACAGATACGCAGTATTTT CASRMDRGTDTQYF
. TRBJ2-7 13 . TRBV19 TGTGCCAGTAGTATTAACCCGACGGACGAGCAGTACTTC CASSINPTDEQYF
once TRBJ1-1 16 . TRBV5-6 TGTGCCAGCAGCTATCTCAGGGACCGGTTGAACACTGAAGCTTTCTTT CASSYLRDRLNTEAFF
. TRBJ1-2 15 TRBD1 TRBV19 TGTGCCAGTAGTAAATACTTACAGGGGAACTATGGCTACACCTTC CASSKYLQGNYGYTF
. TRBJ1-1 16 . TRBV7-9 TGTGCCAGCAGCTTAGAGACAGGTGGGGAGAACACTGAAGCTTTCTTT CASSLETGGENTEAFF
. TRBJ1-5 15 . TRBV2 TGTGCCAGCAGTGAACAGGGACTCTCTAATCAGCCCCAGCATTTT CASSEQGLSNQPQHF
few TRBJ1-6 15 . TRBV2 TGTGCCAGCAGTGAAGAAGGGGTTGGTAATTCACCCCTCCACTTT CASSEEGVGNSPLHF
few TRBJ1-1 13 . TRBV29-1 TGCAGCGCCCGAGGGGGGGCGAACACTGAAGCTTTCTTT CSARGGANTEAFF
. TRBJ1-1 13 . TRBV11-3 TGTGCCAGCAGCTTAGTGCCGGGCCGTGAAGCTTTCTTT CASSLVPGREAFF
. TRBJ1-2 17 . TRBV28 TGTGCCAGCAGTCCTTTTAGCCCCTCGGCAGCAAACTATGGCTACACCTTC CASSPFSPSAANYGYTF
. TRBJ2-7 12 TRBD1 TRBV11-3 TGTGCCAGCAGCCGGGACAGCTACGAGCAGTACTTC CASSRDSYEQYF
. TRBJ1-1 13 . TRBV5-1 TGCGCCAGCAGCGCGGAGAGGGATACTGAAGCTTTCTTT CASSAERDTEAFF
few TRBJ2-7 12 . TRBV14 TGTGCCAGCAGCCAACAGAGGTACGAGCAGTACTTC CASSQQRYEQYF
few TRBJ1-2 17 TRBD1 TRBV18 TGTGCCAGCTCATCGGTCGCGACAGGGGTGGTTGACTATGGCTACACCTTC CASSSVATGVVDYGYTF